Listed here are 18 T cell receptor beta chains from one sample, sequenced in a study of blood T cell repertoires in COVID-19. Produced via immunoSEQ multiplex PCR; TCRdb's table is partial and in-frame only. The sample records 90,000 to 120,000 clones, around 89% being singletons. What was sequenced was peripheral blood. These receptors all stem from a man aged 40-49 years with active or convalescent COVID-19.

The rearrangement uses TRBV11-2 and TRBJ2-6; possible D gene TRBD1, 6 bases. Between the trimmed V and J ends, which lost 3 bases and 0 bases, there was a span of 6 bases. The CDR3 contains 15 residues. Germline lookup yields CDR1 SGHAT and CDR2 FQNNGV. CDR3 amino acids: CASSLTGSGANVLTF. Written as DNA, the CDR3 is TGTGCCAGCAGCTTGACAGGCTCTGGGGCCAACGTCCTGACTTTC.

The gene calls are TRBV10-3 and TRBJ2-1; D possibly corresponds to TRBD2 (6 bases). Germline assignment: CDR1 ENHRY and CDR2 SYGVKD. The CDR3 has 20 amino acids. V was cut by 3 bases and J by 0 bases, with 24 bases left in between. The DNA of the CDR3 is TGTGCCATCAGTGATGAAAGTCGGAGGGCCGAAGAAAGCTCCTACAATGAGCAGTTCTTC. Its protein product is CAISDESRRAEESSYNEQFF.

The chain uses TRBV4-2 and TRBJ1-1, with D maybe TRBD1 (6 bases). The CDR3 spans 15 residues. Trimming took 0 bases from V and 8 from J, leaving 16 bases between them. CDR1 and CDR2 from the germline V gene are LGHNA and YNFKEQ. CDR3 nucleotide sequence: TGTGCCAGCAGCCAAGAACATACAGGGTACAGGGAAGCTTTCTTT. As protein: CASSQEHTGYREAFF.

This clone was detected only once. The chain employs TRBV7-6 and TRBJ1-4; 7 bases align to TRBD1. With 1 base clipped from V and 8 bases from J, the junction kept 4 bases outside the gene matches. This CDR3 is built from 14 residues. Germline V gives CDR1 SGHVS, CDR2 FNYEAQ. In nucleotides, the CDR3 is TGTGCCAGCAGCTTAGGGACAGGTGCCGAAAAACTGTTTTTT. Its translation: CASSLGTGAEKLFF.

The rearrangement joins TRBV15 to TRBJ2-7; tentative D call: TRBD2 (5 bases). Germline V lookup: CDR1 LNHNV, CDR2 YYDKDF (reference sequence). The CDR3 has 14 amino acids. V was cut by 3 bases and J by 0 bases, with 9 bases left in between. CDR3 bases: TGTGCCACCAGCAGTCCTGAGGGCTCCTACGAGCAGTACTTC. Translated: CATSSPEGSYEQYF.

The rearrangement uses TRBV28 and TRBJ1-5, with 9 bases that match TRBD1. The germline CDR1 and CDR2 sequences are MDHEN and SYDVKM. Trimming at V came to 1 base and at J to 5 bases, leaving 3 bases not matched to a gene. This CDR3 spans 15 amino acids. The CDR3 DNA reads TGTGCCAGCAGTTTATACACAGGGGGCGATCAGCCCCAGCATTTT. This encodes CASSLYTGGDQPQHF.

This chain links TRBV6-5 with TRBJ1-3, with D uncertain. CDR1 MNHEY and CDR2 SVGAGI come from the germline V gene. Trimming stripped 0 bases from V and 0 bases from J, with 9 bases between. The CDR3 extends over 16 amino acids. The CDR3 loop is CASSYSEGSSGNTIYF. CDR3 bases: TGTGCCAGCAGTTACTCGGAGGGTTCCTCTGGAAACACCATATATTTT.

The rearrangement joins TRBV29-1 to TRBJ1-5; TRBD1 matches at 11 bases. Germline-derived CDR1 and CDR2 are SQVTM and ANQGSEA. The CDR3 is 17 residues long. V shed 7 bases and J 1 base; nucleotides not matched to a gene: 12. The CDR3 here is CSELRDRGSLSNQPQHF. For the CDR3, the DNA is TGCAGCGAGCTCCGGGACAGGGGGAGTTTGAGCAATCAGCCCCAGCATTTT.

This clone was recorded only once. This sequence joins TRBV24-1 and TRBJ2-1; 10 nucleotides align to TRBD2. Trimming took 0 bases from V and 3 from J; bases not matched to a gene: 4. This CDR3 has 17 residues. Germline CDR1 is KGHDR and CDR2 is SFDVKD. CDR3 nucleotide sequence: TGTGCCACCAGTGATTTGCGGCTAGCGGGAGACTACAATGAGCAGTTCTTC. This gives the protein CATSDLRLAGDYNEQFF.

The chain couples TRBV28 to TRBJ1-6; D call uncertain. The CDR3 length is 16 residues. Between the trimmed V and J ends, which lost 5 bases and 5 bases, there was a span of 16 bases. The germline V gene encodes CDR1 MDHEN and CDR2 SYDVKM. The DNA of the CDR3 is TGTGCCAGCAGTAAACCCCAGGTGCTTAATAATTCACCCCTCCACTTT. It encodes CASSKPQVLNNSPLHF.

The genes are TRBV7-9 and TRBJ2-1, with a possible D match to TRBD1 (5 bases). The CDR3 totals 15 residues. Germline CDR1 reads SEHNR; CDR2 reads FQNEAQ (reference sequence). Between the trimmed V and J ends, which lost 5 bases and 8 bases, there was a span of 19 bases. The CDR3 region has the DNA TGTGCCAGCAGCCGCCTTTTAGGGGCTACTGATGAGCAGTTCTTC. The encoded protein is CASSRLLGATDEQFF.

This chain joins TRBV4-1 and TRBJ1-2; 12 bases map to TRBD1. Losses at the gene ends were 0 bases for V and 4 bases for J; bases not matched to a gene: 3. Germline values: CDR1 MGHRA, CDR2 YSYEKL. The CDR3 consists of 16 residues. CDR3 nucleotide sequence: TGCGCCAGCAGCCAAGAAGGGACAGGGGGCTTCTATGGCTACACCTTC. Amino acids: CASSQEGTGGFYGYTF.

This chain links TRBV2 with TRBJ1-4; 7 positions match TRBD1. After removal of 2 bases from V and 8 bases from J, the junction contained 11 bases not matched to a gene. The V gene's germline CDR1 is SNHLY and CDR2 FYNNEI. The CDR3 runs 16 residues. The CDR3 nucleotides read TGTGCCAGCAGTGAATCCGGGACAGTCCCAAGGGAAAAACTGTTTTTT. Its protein product is CASSESGTVPREKLFF. Complete variable domain (other parts from reference TRBV2 and TRBJ1-4): EPEVTQTPSHQVTQMGQEVILRCVPISNHLYFYWYRQILGQKVEFLVSFYNNEISEKSEIFDDQFSVERPDGSNFTLKIRSTKLEDSAMYFCASSESGTVPREKLFFGSGTQLSVL.

The chain recombines TRBV5-4 with TRBJ1-1, with 7 bases lining up with TRBD1. This CDR3 contains 15 residues. Germline V gives CDR1 SGHNT, CDR2 YYREEE (reference sequence). V was clipped by 5 bases and J by 6 bases; unmatched bases: 13. In DNA, the CDR3 is TGTGCCAGCAGGGAGCGAGGGGGCGTTTCGTCTGAAGCTTTCTTT. This translates into CASRERGGVSSEAFF.

The rearrangement links TRBV5-1 to TRBJ2-2; possibly TRBD2 for D (5 bases). Trimming shortened V by 4 bases and J by 3 bases, and 13 bases separated the two germline ends. The germline V gene has CDR1 SGHRS and CDR2 YFSETQ. This CDR3 has 15 amino acids. The CDR3 nucleotides read TGCGCCAGCAGCGTGTCGGGGATCCACACCGGGGAGCTGTTTTTT. Residues: CASSVSGIHTGELFF.

The V gene is TRBV5-1, the J gene TRBJ2-1; 12 bases fit TRBD2. This CDR3 is 14 amino acids long. Looked up from germline, CDR1 is SGHRS and CDR2 is YFSETQ. Trimming took 4 bases from V and 7 from J; bases not matched to a gene: 3. DNA for the CDR3: TGCGCCAGCAGCCTCGGACTAGCGGGGAATGAGCAGTTCTTC. It encodes CASSLGLAGNEQFF.

The CDR3 loop reads CASSLARGQYSPLHF. The CDR3 DNA follows: TGTGCCAGCAGTTTGGCCAGGGGTCAATATTCACCCCTCCACTTT. The rearrangement uses TRBV28 and TRBJ1-6; maybe TRBD1 (6 bases). Trimming shortened V by 3 bases and J by 8 bases, and 14 bases separated the two germline ends. The CDR3 contains 15 residues. Per the germline V gene, CDR1 is MDHEN and CDR2 is SYDVKM. Full variable domain (remainder filled in from reference TRBV28 and TRBJ1-6): DVKVTQSSRYLVKRTGEKVFLECVQDMDHENMFWYRQDPGLGLRLIYFSYDVKMKEKGDIPEGYSVSREKKERFSLILESASTNQTSMYLCASSLARGQYSPLHFGNGTRLTVT.

The chain joins TRBV4-1 to TRBJ2-3; no reliable D call. Germline V gene data show CDR1 as MGHRA and CDR2 as YSYEKL. V was clipped by 2 bases and J by 0 bases, with 9 bases between them. The CDR3 contains 15 residues. The CDR3 region has the DNA TGCGCCAGCAGCCAAACTCAATCTAGCACAGATACGCAGTATTTT. It codes for CASSQTQSSTDTQYF.